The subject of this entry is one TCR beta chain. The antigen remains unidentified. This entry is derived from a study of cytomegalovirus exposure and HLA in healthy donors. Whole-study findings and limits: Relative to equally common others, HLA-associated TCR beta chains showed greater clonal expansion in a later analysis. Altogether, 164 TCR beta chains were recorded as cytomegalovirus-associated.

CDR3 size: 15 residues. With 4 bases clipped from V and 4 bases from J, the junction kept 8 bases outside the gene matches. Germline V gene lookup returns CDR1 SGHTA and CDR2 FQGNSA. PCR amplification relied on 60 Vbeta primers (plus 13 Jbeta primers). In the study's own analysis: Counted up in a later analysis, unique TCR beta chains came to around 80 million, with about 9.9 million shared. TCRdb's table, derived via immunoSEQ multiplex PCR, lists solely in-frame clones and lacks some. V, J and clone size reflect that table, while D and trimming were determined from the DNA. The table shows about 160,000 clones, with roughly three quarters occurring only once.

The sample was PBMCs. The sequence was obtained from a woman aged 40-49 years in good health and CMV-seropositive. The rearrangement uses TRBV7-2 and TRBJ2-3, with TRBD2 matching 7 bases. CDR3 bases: TGTGCCAGCAGCTGGGTCGGGGGGATCGCAGATACGCAGTATTTT. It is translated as CASSWVGGIADTQYF. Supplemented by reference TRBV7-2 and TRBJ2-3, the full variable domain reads GAGVSQSPSNKVTEKGKDVELRCDPISGHTALYWYRQSLGQGLEFLIYFQGNSAPDKSGLPSDRFSAERTGGSVSTLTIQRTQQEDSAVYLCASSWVGGIADTQYFGPGTRLTVL.